These T cell receptor beta chains were read from a single sample in a study of blood T cell repertoires in COVID-19. TCRdb's copy holds only in-frame clones and misses some; the assay was immunoSEQ multiplex PCR. The sample lists 250,000 to 350,000 clones; about 83% were seen once. Sample: peripheral blood. Every receptor here comes from a woman aged 45-65 years with acute or convalescent COVID-19. CDR3s include the opening cysteine and the closing phenylalanine or tryptophan. D genes are given only for firm matches. A row's size may be missing; if present it is once, few, many or a size class.

CASRRPSEEQYF TGTGCCAGCAGACGCCCCTCTGAGGAGCAGTACTTC TRBJ2-7 TRBV11-2 . . 12
CASSQNRGYEQFF TGTGCCAGCAGCCAAAATAGGGGTTATGAGCAGTTCTTC TRBJ2-1 TRBV3-1/TRBV3-2 . . 13
CASSLEAENTDTQYF TGTGCCAGCAGTTTAGAAGCCGAGAACACAGATACGCAGTATTTT TRBJ2-3 TRBV27 . . 15
CASSPPSQGWTEAFF TGTGCCAGCTCACCACCATCACAGGGTTGGACTGAAGCTTTCTTT TRBJ1-1 TRBV18 . . 15
CASSPGQVPKEGYTF TGTGCCAGCAGCCCAGGACAGGTCCCAAAGGAGGGCTACACCTTC TRBJ1-2 TRBV4-2 TRBD1 . 15
CASSSTVNYGYTF TGTGCCAGCAGCTCCACAGTAAACTATGGCTACACCTTC TRBJ1-2 TRBV7-9 . few 13
CASSFRGNYGYTF TGTGCCAGCAGTTTTCGGGGAAACTATGGCTACACCTTC TRBJ1-2 TRBV27 . . 13
CASSIDRAGGYTF TGCGCCAGCAGCATAGACAGGGCCGGTGGCTACACCTTC TRBJ1-2 TRBV5-1 TRBD1 . 13
CASSLGLAGGSYEQYF TGCGCCAGCAGCTTGGGTCTAGCGGGAGGCTCCTACGAGCAGTACTTC TRBJ2-7 TRBV5-1 TRBD2 . 16
CASSLFPSGNTGELFF TGCGCCAGCAGCTTGTTCCCTAGCGGAAACACCGGGGAGCTGTTTTTT TRBJ2-2 TRBV5-1 TRBD2 . 16
CASSVEGGSLLAKNIQYF TGTGCCAGCAGCGTAGAAGGTGGGAGTTTACTAGCCAAAAACATTCAGTACTTC TRBJ2-4 TRBV9 . . 18
CATSDFRTGYNEQFF TGTGCCACCAGTGATTTTAGGACAGGCTACAATGAGCAGTTCTTC TRBJ2-1 TRBV24-1 TRBD1 . 15
CASSLPYTDTQYF TGTGCCAGCAGTCTACCTTACACAGATACGCAGTATTTT TRBJ2-3 TRBV28 . once 13
CASSFTGTSGSEQYF TGCGCCAGCAGCTTCACCGGGACTAGCGGGAGCGAGCAGTACTTC TRBJ2-7 TRBV5-1 TRBD2 . 15
CASSSGTGGIGELFF TGTGCCAGCAGCTCCGGGACAGGGGGCATCGGGGAGCTGTTTTTT TRBJ2-2 TRBV5-5 TRBD1 . 15
CASSQEGRGRNTIYF TGTGCCAGCAGCCAAGAAGGTAGGGGCAGGAACACCATATATTTT TRBJ1-3 TRBV3-1/TRBV3-2 . . 15
CASSRRTDYEQYF TGTGCCAGCAGTCGGCGGACAGACTACGAGCAGTACTTC TRBJ2-7 TRBV12-3/TRBV12-4 . . 13
CASSLPQGVYGYTF TGTGCCAGTAGTTTGCCACAGGGAGTCTATGGCTACACCTTC TRBJ1-2 TRBV19 . . 14
CASSMTGAMNTEAFF TGCGCCAGCTCAATGACAGGCGCTATGAACACTGAAGCTTTCTTT TRBJ1-1 TRBV5-1 . . 15
CASSASERNIQYF TGTGCCAGCAGTGCCAGCGAACGAAACATTCAGTACTTC TRBJ2-4 TRBV6-4 . . 13
CASRMVDRVAEQYF TGTGCCAGCAGGATGGTGGACAGGGTTGCCGAGCAGTACTTC TRBJ2-7 TRBV28 TRBD1 once 14
CASSFYDGGTEAFF TGTGCCAGCAGTTTCTATGACGGGGGGACAGAAGCTTTCTTT TRBJ1-1 TRBV28 . . 14
CASSELVTYEQYF TGTGCCAGCAGTGAGCTAGTCACCTACGAGCAGTACTTC TRBJ2-7 TRBV6-1 . few 13
CASSPGHYEQYF TGTGCCAGCAGCCCGGGACACTACGAGCAGTACTTC TRBJ2-7 TRBV7-9 . . 12
CASSSYSSTDTQYF TGTGCCAGCAGCTCCTACAGTAGCACAGATACGCAGTATTTT TRBJ2-3 TRBV11-3 . . 14
CASSFSGTSNEQFF TGTGCCAGCAGCTTCTCCGGGACTAGCAATGAGCAGTTCTTC TRBJ2-1 TRBV7-3 TRBD2 . 14
CASSEPTQGGAFF TGTGCCAGCAGCGAACCTACACAGGGGGGAGCTTTCTTT TRBJ1-1 TRBV13 TRBD1 . 13
CASSLSGTDTQYF TGTGCCAGCAGTTTGTCGGGCACAGATACGCAGTATTTT TRBJ2-3 TRBV27 . . 13
CASSLSGINQPQHF TGCGCCAGCAGCTTATCCGGGATCAATCAGCCCCAGCATTTT TRBJ1-5 TRBV5-1 . few 14
CASSAHAVETQYF TGTGCCAGCAGTGCTCACGCGGTCGAGACCCAGTACTTC TRBJ2-5 TRBV25-1 . once 13
CASSLVEVSYEQYF TGCGCCAGCAGCTTGGTTGAGGTTTCCTACGAGCAGTACTTC TRBJ2-7 TRBV5-1 . . 14
CASSLGIGRGYEQYF TGTGCCAGCAGCTTAGGTATTGGCAGGGGCTACGAGCAGTACTTC TRBJ2-7 TRBV11-2 . . 15
CASIGQWSSGNTIYF TGTGCCAGCATCGGACAGTGGAGCTCTGGAAACACCATATATTTT TRBJ1-3 TRBV6-5 . . 15
CASSRGLAGILSTDTQYF TGTGCCAGCAGCCGGGGACTAGCGGGGATACTTAGCACAGATACGCAGTATTTT TRBJ2-3 TRBV7-3 TRBD2 once 18
CASSLNGFVYEQYF TGTGCCAGCAGCTTAAACGGGTTTGTCTACGAGCAGTACTTC TRBJ2-7 TRBV7-2 . . 14
CASSAGQLNTEAFF TGTGCCAGCAGTGCGGGACAGCTGAACACTGAAGCTTTCTTT TRBJ1-1 TRBV2 TRBD1 . 14
CASSIDLIGRYTGEQYF TGTGCCAGTAGTATAGATCTTATTGGCAGGTATACTGGGGAGCAGTACTTC TRBJ2-7 TRBV19 . . 17
CASSYTLDTQYF TGTGCCAGCAGCTATACCCTAGATACGCAGTATTTT TRBJ2-3 TRBV28 . . 12
CASSSRRDSETQYF TGTGCCAGCAGTTCGCGCAGGGACTCAGAGACCCAGTACTTC TRBJ2-5 TRBV27 . . 14
CASSQEPVLAGVYHEQFF TGTGCCAGCAGCCAAGAACCCGTACTAGCGGGAGTGTACCATGAGCAGTTCTTC TRBJ2-1 TRBV4-2 TRBD2 . 18
CASSQEPGISTDTQYF TGTGCCAGCAGCCAAGAACCCGGGATCAGCACAGATACGCAGTATTTT TRBJ2-3 TRBV4-2 . . 16
CASSIKPLYRGLDGANVLTF TGTGCCAGCAGTATAAAACCCCTGTACAGGGGGCTCGATGGGGCCAACGTCCTGACTTTC TRBJ2-6 TRBV27 TRBD1 . 20
CASSPAGTRKEKLFF TGTGCCAGCAGCCCGGCCGGGACTAGGAAAGAAAAACTGTTTTTT TRBJ1-4 TRBV7-2 . . 15
CASDDLDEQFF TGTGCCAGCGATGACTTGGATGAGCAGTTCTTC TRBJ2-1 TRBV25-1 . once 11
CASSPGTSGSEQFF TGCGCCAGCAGCCCCGGGACTAGCGGGAGCGAGCAGTTCTTC TRBJ2-1 TRBV5-1 TRBD2 . 14
CASSGAGGFGYTF TGTGCCAGCAGTGGGGCAGGGGGGTTTGGCTACACCTTC TRBJ1-2 TRBV2 TRBD1 . 13
CASDPGVGSYEQYF TGTGCCAGTGATCCCGGGGTAGGGTCCTACGAGCAGTACTTC TRBJ2-7 TRBV6-5 . once 14